These T cell receptor beta chains were read from a single sample in a study of T cells in Graves' hyperthyroidism and ophthalmopathy. TCRdb passed the multiplex PCR reads through MiXCR, listing each CDR3 protein once. The profile shows about 840,000 distinct CDR3 sequences, 38% of them singletons. Source material: blood. The origin of the receptors is a man younger than 30 with Graves' hyperthyroidism. Both conserved end residues are part of each CDR3. The order of the fields is D gene, J gene, clone size, V gene, CDR3 protein, CDR3 DNA. The D gene is left open where the match is weak. The listing skips clone size in some rows; elsewhere it reads once, few, many or a size class.

D: -
J: TRBJ1-1
size: -
V: TRBV27
CDR3: CASGPGRHNMNTEAFF
DNA: TGTGCCAGCGGACCGGGACGCCACAACATGAACACTGAAGCTTTCTTT

D: TRBD1
J: TRBJ1-4
size: many
V: TRBV2
CDR3: CASSGLRQGPNEKLFF
DNA: TGTGCCAGCAGTGGACTCCGACAGGGACCTAATGAAAAACTGTTTTTT

D: -
J: TRBJ2-5
size: many
V: TRBV2
CDR3: CASSQDPSMETQYF
DNA: TGTGCCAGCAGTCAGGACCCTTCGATGGAGACCCAGTACTTC

D: TRBD1
J: TRBJ1-2
size: -
V: TRBV7-3
CDR3: CASSTGQFFYGYTF
DNA: TGTGCCAGCAGTACGGGACAGTTTTTCTATGGCTACACCTTC

D: -
J: TRBJ1-5
size: many
V: TRBV20-1
CDR3: CSARQAYSNQPQHF
DNA: TGCAGTGCTCGACAGGCCTATAGCAATCAGCCCCAGCATTTT

D: TRBD2
J: TRBJ2-2
size: few
V: TRBV29-1
CDR3: CSVEGLAGGPNTGELFF
DNA: TGCAGCGTTGAAGGACTAGCGGGGGGCCCGAACACCGGGGAGCTGTTTTTT

D: -
J: TRBJ2-7
size: once
V: TRBV7-3
CDR3: CASSPAGWGIGSYEQYF
DNA: TGTGCCAGCAGTCCCGCCGGTTGGGGTATTGGCTCCTACGAGCAGTACTTC

D: -
J: TRBJ1-5
size: -
V: TRBV29-1
CDR3: CSAGGRNQPQHF
DNA: TGCAGCGCGGGGGGTCGCAATCAGCCCCAGCATTTT

D: -
J: TRBJ2-7
size: few
V: TRBV25-1
CDR3: CASSSTGTTSGPHEQYF
DNA: TGTGCCAGCAGTTCCACCGGGACCACCTCAGGACCCCACGAGCAGTACTTC

D: -
J: TRBJ1-1
size: many
V: TRBV9
CDR3: CASSVAGSNTEAFF
DNA: TGTGCTAGCAGCGTCGCGGGGTCGAACACTGAAGCTTTCTTT

D: TRBD2
J: TRBJ2-2
size: few
V: TRBV7-2
CDR3: CASSLLGLAGDPGELFF
DNA: TGTGCCAGCAGCCTACTGGGACTAGCGGGAGATCCCGGGGAGCTGTTTTTT

D: -
J: TRBJ1-1
size: -
V: TRBV7-6
CDR3: CASSFSISNTEAFF
DNA: TGTGCCAGCAGCTTTTCGATCTCGAACACTGAAGCTTTCTTT

D: -
J: TRBJ2-5
size: once
V: TRBV6-5
CDR3: CASSYNSLASSQETQYF
DNA: TGTGCCAGCAGTTACAATTCCCTAGCCTCGTCGCAAGAGACCCAGTACTTC

D: -
J: TRBJ2-7
size: many
V: TRBV7-2
CDR3: CASSSFPGSEQYF
DNA: TGTGCCAGCAGTTCTTTCCCAGGATCCGAGCAGTACTTC

D: TRBD1
J: TRBJ1-6
size: -
V: TRBV7-9
CDR3: CASSLARQGAWNSPLHF
DNA: TGTGCCAGCAGCTTAGCCCGACAGGGGGCTTGGAATTCACCCCTCCACTTT

D: -
J: TRBJ2-7
size: -
V: TRBV9
CDR3: CASSVVGGKIDEQYF
DNA: TGTGCCAGCAGCGTAGTAGGAGGGAAGATCGACGAGCAGTACTTC

D: -
J: TRBJ2-5
size: few
V: TRBV5-8
CDR3: CASSLEDIGGTQYF
DNA: TGTGCCAGCAGCTTGGAAGATATCGGGGGAACCCAGTACTTC

D: TRBD1
J: TRBJ2-7
size: -
V: TRBV27
CDR3: CASSRTGARNEQYF
DNA: TGTGCCAGCTCCCGGACAGGGGCGAGGAATGAGCAGTACTTC

D: -
J: TRBJ2-5
size: few
V: TRBV4-1
CDR3: CASSQVAAGLVETQYF
DNA: TGCGCCAGCAGCCAAGTTGCCGCAGGTCTGGTAGAGACCCAGTACTTC

D: -
J: TRBJ2-6
size: -
V: TRBV29-1
CDR3: CSVVRDTGANVLTF
DNA: TGCAGCGTTGTCAGGGACACCGGGGCCAACGTCCTGACTTTC

D: TRBD1
J: TRBJ1-1
size: -
V: TRBV25-1
CDR3: CASRFVQGAEAFF
DNA: TGTGCCAGCAGATTCGTGCAGGGGGCTGAAGCTTTCTTT

D: -
J: TRBJ2-7
size: once
V: TRBV7-2
CDR3: CASSPLQGHEQYF
DNA: TGCGCCAGCAGCCCCCTACAGGGCCACGAGCAGTACTTC

D: -
J: TRBJ1-6
size: many
V: TRBV10-2
CDR3: CASSGVGSYNSPLHF
DNA: TGCGCCAGCAGTGGTGTTGGCTCCTATAATTCACCCCTCCACTTT